These 2 T cell receptor beta chains originate from one sample sequenced in a study of molecular identifiers for immune sequencing clone quantification. TCRdb re-called the PCR reads through MiXCR, storing one row per CDR3 protein. In the table there are a few hundred thousand distinct CDR3 sequences, under 25% of which are singletons. Specimen: naive CD8+ T cells from blood, with Jurkat cell RNA spiked in. Noted subset: FACS-sorted CD8+CD4-CCR7+CD45RA+ naive T cells. The origin of the receptors is a human donor in good health. Some libraries in this study had Jurkat cell RNA spiked in.

This clonotype was seen ten or more times. This sequence joins TRBV6-5 and TRBJ2-1, with TRBD2 matching 7 bases. V lost 2 bases, J lost 6 bases, and 7 bases stayed unmatched. The CDR3 consists of 15 residues. Germline V gene sequence: CDR1 MNHEY, CDR2 SVGAGI. CDR3 DNA: TGTGCCAGCAGTTACGATGGGGGGGACTTCAATGAGCAGTTCTTC. Protein product: CASSYDGGDFNEQFF.

Turning to this clonotype: A read error may be the cause here, since a much bigger clone is one base away. The rearrangement uses TRBV4-3 and TRBJ2-7; TRBD1 is a possible D gene (6 bases). CDR1 is LGHNA, CDR2 YSLEER, per germline. With 3 bases removed from V and 1 base from J, the gap between germline ends came to 16 bases. The CDR3 runs 16 residues. In DNA form, the CDR3 reads TGCGCCAGCAGCCATGTTCCCACCGACAGGTCCTACGAGCAGTACTTC. It translates to CASSHVPTDRSYEQYF.